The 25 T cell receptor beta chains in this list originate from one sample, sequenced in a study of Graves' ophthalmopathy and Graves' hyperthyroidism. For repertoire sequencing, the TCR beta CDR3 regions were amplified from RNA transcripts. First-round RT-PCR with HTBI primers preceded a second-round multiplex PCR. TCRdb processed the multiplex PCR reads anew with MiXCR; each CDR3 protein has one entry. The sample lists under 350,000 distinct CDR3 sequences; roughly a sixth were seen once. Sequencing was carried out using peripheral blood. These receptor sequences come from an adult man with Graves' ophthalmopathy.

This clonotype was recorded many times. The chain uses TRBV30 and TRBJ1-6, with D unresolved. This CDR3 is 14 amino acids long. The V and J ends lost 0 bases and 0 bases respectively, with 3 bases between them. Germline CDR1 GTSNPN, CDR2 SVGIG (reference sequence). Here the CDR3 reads CAWSVRSYNSPLHF. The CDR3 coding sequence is TGTGCCTGGAGTGTACGCTCCTATAATTCACCCCTCCACTTT.

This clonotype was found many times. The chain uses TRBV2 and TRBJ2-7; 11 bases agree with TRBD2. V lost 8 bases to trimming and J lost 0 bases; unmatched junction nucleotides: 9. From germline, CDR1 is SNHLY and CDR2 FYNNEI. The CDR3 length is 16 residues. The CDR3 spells CASAGLAGLSSYEQYF. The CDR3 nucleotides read TGTGCCAGCGCCGGACTAGCGGGCCTGAGCTCCTACGAGCAGTACTTC.

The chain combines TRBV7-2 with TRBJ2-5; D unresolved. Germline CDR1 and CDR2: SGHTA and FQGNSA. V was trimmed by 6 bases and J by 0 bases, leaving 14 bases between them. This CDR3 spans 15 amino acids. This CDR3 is CASSGEMVYQETQYF. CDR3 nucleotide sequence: TGTGCCAGCAGTGGCGAGATGGTGTACCAAGAGACCCAGTACTTC.

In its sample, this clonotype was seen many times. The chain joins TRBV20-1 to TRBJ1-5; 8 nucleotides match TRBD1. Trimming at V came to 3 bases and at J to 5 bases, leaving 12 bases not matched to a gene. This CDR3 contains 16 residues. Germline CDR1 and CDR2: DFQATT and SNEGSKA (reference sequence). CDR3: CSASEAGGVPDQPQHF. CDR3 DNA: TGCAGTGCTAGCGAGGCAGGGGGCGTACCGGATCAGCCCCAGCATTTT.

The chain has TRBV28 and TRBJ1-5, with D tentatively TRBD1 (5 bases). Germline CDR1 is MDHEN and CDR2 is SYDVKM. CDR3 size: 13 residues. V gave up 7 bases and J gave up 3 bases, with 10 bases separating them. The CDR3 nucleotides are TGTGCCAGCACGGGGCAGAACAATCAGCCCCAGCATTTT. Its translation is CASTGQNNQPQHF.

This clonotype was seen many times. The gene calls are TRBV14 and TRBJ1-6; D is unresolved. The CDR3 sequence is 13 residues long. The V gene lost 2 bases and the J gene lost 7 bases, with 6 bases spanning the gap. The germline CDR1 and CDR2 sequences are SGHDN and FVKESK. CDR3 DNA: TGTGCCAGCAGCCAAAGATGGAATTCACCCCTCCACTTT. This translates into CASSQRWNSPLHF.

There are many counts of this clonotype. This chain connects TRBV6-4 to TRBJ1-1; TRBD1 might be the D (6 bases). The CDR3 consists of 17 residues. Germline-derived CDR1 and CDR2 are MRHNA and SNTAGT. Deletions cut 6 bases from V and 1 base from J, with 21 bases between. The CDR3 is CASSPQGGARSNTEAFF. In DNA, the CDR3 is TGTGCCAGCAGCCCTCAAGGGGGGGCGAGGTCGAACACTGAAGCTTTCTTT.

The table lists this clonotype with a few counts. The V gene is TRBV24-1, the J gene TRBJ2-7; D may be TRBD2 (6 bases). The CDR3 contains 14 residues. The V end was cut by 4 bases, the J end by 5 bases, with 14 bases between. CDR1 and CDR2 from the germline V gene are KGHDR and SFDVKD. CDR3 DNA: TGTGCCACCAGTGACCACGGGGGTTCTGACGAGCAGTACTTC. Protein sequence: CATSDHGGSDEQYF.

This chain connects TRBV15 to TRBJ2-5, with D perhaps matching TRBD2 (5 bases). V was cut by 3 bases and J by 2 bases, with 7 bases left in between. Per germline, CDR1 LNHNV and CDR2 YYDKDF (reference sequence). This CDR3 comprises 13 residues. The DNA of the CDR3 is TGTGCCACCAGCAGGCTAGCTCAAGAGACCCAGTACTTC. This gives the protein CATSRLAQETQYF.

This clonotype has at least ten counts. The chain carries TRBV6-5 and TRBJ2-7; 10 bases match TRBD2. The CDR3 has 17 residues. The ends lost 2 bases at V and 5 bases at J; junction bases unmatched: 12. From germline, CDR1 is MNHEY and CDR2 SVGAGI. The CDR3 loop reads CASSYRRPLAGSDEQYF. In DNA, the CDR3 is TGTGCCAGCAGTTACCGTAGGCCACTAGCGGGAAGCGACGAGCAGTACTTC.

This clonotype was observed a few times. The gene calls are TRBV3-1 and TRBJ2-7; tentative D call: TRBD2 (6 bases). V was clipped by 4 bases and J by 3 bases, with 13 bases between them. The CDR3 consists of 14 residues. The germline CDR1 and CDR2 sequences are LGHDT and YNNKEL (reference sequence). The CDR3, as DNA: TGTGCCAGCAGCCCCTGGACTATCCGCTACGAGCAGTACTTC. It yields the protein CASSPWTIRYEQYF.

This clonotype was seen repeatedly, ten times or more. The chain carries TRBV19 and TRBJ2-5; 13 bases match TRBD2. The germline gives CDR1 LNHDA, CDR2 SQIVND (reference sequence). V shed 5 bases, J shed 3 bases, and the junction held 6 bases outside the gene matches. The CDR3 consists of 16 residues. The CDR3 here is CASSPRLAGGKETQYF. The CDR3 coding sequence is TGTGCCAGTAGTCCAAGACTAGCGGGGGGAAAAGAGACCCAGTACTTC.

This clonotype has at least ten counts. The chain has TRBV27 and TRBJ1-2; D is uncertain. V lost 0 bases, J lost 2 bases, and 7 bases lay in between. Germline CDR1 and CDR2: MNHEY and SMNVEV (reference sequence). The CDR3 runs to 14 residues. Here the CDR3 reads CASSLSFGNYGYTF. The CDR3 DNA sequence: TGTGCCAGCAGTTTATCATTCGGGAACTATGGCTACACCTTC.

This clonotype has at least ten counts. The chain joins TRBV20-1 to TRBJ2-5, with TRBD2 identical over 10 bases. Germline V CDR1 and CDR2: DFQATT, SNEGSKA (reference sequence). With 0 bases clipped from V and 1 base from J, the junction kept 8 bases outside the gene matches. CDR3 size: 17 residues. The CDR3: CSARDASGRGAQETQYF. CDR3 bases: TGCAGTGCTAGAGATGCTAGCGGGAGAGGGGCCCAAGAGACCCAGTACTTC.

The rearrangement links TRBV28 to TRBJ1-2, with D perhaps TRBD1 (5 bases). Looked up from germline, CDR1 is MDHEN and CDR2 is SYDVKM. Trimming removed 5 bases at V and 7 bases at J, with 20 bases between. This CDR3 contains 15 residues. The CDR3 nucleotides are TGTGCCAGCAGTCAAACGTGGACGGGGGAGTTTGGCTACACCTTC. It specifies CASSQTWTGEFGYTF.

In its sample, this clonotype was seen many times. The CDR3 nucleotides read TGTGCCAGCAGTTACAGGGATTCCAGCCTATCACCCCTCCACTTT. Translated: CASSYRDSSLSPLHF. The chain uses TRBV6-2 or TRBV6-3 and TRBJ1-6; the D is unclear. Trimming pared 2 bases from V and 10 bases from J, leaving 15 bases between. There are 15 residues in the CDR3. Germline values: CDR1 MNHEY, CDR2 SVGEGT.

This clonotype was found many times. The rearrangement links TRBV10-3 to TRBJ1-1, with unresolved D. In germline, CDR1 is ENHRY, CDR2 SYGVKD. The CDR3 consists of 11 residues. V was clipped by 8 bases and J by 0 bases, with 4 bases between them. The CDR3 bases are TGTGCCATCGCCATGAACACTGAAGCTTTCTTT. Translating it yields CAIAMNTEAFF.

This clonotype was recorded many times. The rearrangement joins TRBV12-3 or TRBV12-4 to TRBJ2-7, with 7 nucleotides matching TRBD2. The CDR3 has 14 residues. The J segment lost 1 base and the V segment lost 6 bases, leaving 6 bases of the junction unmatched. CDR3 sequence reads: CASSPTSWSYEQYF. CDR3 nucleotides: TGTGCCAGCAGCCCGACTAGCTGGTCCTACGAGCAGTACTTC.

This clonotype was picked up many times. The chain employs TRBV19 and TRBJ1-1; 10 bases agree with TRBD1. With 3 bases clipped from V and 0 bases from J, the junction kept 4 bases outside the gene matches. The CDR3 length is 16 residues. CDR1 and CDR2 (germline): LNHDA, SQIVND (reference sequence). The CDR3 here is CASSIGQGVMNTEAFF. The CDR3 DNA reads TGTGCCAGTAGTATCGGACAGGGGGTTATGAACACTGAAGCTTTCTTT.

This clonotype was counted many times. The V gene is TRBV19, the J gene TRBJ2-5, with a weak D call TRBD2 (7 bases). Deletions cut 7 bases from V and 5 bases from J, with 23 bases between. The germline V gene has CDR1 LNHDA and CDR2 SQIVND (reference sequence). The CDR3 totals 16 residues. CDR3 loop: CASIIGSGTRRETQYF. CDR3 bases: TGTGCCAGTATCATAGGGAGCGGGACACGCCGGGAGACCCAGTACTTC.

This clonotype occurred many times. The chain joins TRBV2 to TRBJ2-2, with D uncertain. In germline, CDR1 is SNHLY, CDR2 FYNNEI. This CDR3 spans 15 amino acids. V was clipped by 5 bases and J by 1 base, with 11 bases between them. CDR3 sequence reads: CASSSSRMNTGELFF. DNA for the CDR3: TGTGCCAGCAGTTCTTCCAGAATGAACACCGGGGAGCTGTTTTTT.

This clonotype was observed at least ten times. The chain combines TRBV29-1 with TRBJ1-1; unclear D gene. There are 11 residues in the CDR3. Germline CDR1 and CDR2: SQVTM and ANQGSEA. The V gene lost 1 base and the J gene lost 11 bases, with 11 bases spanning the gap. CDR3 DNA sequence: TGCAGCGTTGAAGGGGGTCTGCACGCTTTCTTT. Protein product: CSVEGGLHAFF. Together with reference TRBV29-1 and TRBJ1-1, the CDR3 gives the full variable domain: SAVISQKPSRDICQRGTSLTIQCQVDSQVTMMFWYRQQPGQSLTLIATANQGSEATYESGFVIDKFPISRPNLTFSTLTVSNMSPEDSSIYLCSVEGGLHAFFGQGTRLTVV.

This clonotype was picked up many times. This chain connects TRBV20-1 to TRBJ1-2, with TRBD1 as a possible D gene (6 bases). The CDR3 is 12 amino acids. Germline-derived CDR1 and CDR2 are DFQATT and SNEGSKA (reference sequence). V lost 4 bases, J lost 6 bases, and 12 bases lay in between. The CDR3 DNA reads TGCAGTGCTATCCAGGGGTTCGATGGCTACACCTTC. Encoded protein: CSAIQGFDGYTF.

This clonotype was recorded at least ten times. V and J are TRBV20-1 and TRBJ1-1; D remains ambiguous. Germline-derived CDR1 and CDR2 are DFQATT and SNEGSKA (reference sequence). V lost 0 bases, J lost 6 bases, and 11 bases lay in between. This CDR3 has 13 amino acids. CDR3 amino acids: CSAREVVSPEAFF. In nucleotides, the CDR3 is TGCAGTGCTAGAGAAGTCGTGAGCCCTGAAGCTTTCTTT.

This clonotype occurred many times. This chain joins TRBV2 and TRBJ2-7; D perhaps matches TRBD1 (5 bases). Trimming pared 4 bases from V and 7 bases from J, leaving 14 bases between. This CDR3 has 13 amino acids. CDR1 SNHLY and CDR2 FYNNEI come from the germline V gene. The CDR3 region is CASSVAGYGEQYF. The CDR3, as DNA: TGTGCCAGCAGTGTGGCAGGGTACGGGGAGCAGTACTTC. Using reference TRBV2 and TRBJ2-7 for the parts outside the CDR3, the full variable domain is EPEVTQTPSHQVTQMGQEVILRCVPISNHLYFYWYRQILGQKVEFLVSFYNNEISEKSEIFDDQFSVERPDGSNFTLKIRSTKLEDSAMYFCASSVAGYGEQYFGPGTRLTVT.